This T cell receptor (beta chain) was identified during a study of blood T cell repertoires in COVID-19. This clone was detected once. Trimming cost V 5 bases and J 10 bases; bases outside gene matches: 7. This CDR3 is built from 13 residues. Germline-derived CDR1 and CDR2 are SGHTA and FQGNSA. Produced via immunoSEQ multiplex PCR; TCRdb's table is partial and in-frame only. The data show roughly 250,000 clones, 65% to 90% seen once. This TCR came from a woman aged 65 to 85 with acute or convalescent COVID-19. This chain connects TRBV7-2 to TRBJ1-1, with 10 bases identical to TRBD1. Sequencing was performed on peripheral blood. DNA for the CDR3: TGTGCCAGCAGCCTCCTCGACAGGGGGCTAGCTTTCTTT. Residues: CASSLLDRGLAFF.